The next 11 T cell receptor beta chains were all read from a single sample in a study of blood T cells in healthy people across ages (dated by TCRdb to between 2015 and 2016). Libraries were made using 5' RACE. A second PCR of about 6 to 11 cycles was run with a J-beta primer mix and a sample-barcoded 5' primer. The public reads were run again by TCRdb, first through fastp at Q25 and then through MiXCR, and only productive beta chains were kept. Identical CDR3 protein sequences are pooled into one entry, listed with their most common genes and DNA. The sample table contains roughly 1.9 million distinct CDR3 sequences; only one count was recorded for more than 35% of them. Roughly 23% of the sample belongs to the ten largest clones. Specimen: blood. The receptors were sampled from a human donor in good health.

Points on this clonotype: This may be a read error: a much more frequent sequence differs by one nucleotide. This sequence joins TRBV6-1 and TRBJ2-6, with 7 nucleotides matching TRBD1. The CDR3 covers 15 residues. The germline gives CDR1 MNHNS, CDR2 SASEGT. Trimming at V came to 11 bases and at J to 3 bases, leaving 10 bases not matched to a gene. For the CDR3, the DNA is TGTGCCCAGGGGGACATCCTCCTTGGGGCCAACGTCCTGACTTTC. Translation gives CAQGDILLGANVLTF.

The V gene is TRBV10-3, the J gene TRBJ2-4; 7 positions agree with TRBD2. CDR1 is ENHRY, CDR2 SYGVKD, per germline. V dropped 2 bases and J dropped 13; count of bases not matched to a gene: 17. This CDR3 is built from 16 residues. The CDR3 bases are TGTGCCATCAGTGAGCCACTCGGGGGGAGCTACGATGAGCAGTACTTC. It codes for CAISEPLGGSYDEQYF.

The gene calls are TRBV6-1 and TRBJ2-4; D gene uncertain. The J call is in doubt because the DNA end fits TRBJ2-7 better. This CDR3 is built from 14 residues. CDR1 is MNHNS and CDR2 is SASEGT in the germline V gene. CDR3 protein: CASRDNDQSYEQYF. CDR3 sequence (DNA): TGTGCCAGCAGGGATAACGACCAATCCTACGAGCAGTACTTC.

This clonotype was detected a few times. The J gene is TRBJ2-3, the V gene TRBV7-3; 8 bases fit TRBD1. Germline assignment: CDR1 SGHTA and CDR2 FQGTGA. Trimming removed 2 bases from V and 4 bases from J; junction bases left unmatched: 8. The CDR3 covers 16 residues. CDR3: CASSLQGASRADTQYF. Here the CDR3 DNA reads TGTGCCAGCAGCTTACAGGGGGCAAGTAGGGCAGATACGCAGTATTTT.

DNA of the CDR3: TGTGCCAGCAGCTTATTGGTCACAGTGAGACCCAAGACAGGGGATAGCAAAAACATTCAGTACTTC. Its protein is CASSLLVTVRPKTGDSKNIQYF. The chain carries TRBV11-2 and TRBJ2-4; TRBD1 aligns across 8 bases. Germline trimming cut 2 bases from V and 3 bases from J; bases unmatched to any gene: 24. CDR1 and CDR2 (germline): SGHAT, FQNNGV. The CDR3 is 22 amino acids.

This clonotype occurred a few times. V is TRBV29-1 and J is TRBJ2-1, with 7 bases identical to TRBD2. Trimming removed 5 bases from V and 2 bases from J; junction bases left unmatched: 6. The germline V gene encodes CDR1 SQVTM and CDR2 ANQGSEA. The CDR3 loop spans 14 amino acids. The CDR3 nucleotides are TGCAGCGTTTGGTTTGGGGGGGCCTACAATGAGCAGTTCTTC. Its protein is CSVWFGGAYNEQFF.

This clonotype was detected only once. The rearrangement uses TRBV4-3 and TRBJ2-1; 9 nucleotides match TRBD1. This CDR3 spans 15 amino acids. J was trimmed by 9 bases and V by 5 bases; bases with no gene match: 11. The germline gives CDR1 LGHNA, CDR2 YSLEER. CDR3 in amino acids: CASSSPGQGYAEQFF. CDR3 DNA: TGCGCCAGCAGCAGCCCGGGACAGGGTTATGCTGAGCAGTTCTTC.

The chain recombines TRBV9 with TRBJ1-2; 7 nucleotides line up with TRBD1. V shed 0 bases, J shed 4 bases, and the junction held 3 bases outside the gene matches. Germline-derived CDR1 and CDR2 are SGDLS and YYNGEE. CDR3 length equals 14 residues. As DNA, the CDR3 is TGTGCCAGCAGCGTAGATGACAGGGCCTATGGCTACACCTTC. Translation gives CASSVDDRAYGYTF.

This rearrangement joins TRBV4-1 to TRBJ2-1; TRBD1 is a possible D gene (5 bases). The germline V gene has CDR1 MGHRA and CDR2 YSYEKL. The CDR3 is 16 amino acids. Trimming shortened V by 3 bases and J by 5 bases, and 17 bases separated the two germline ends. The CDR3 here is CASSHTDSDMHNEQFF. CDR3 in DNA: TGCGCCAGCAGCCACACTGACAGTGACATGCACAATGAGCAGTTCTTC.

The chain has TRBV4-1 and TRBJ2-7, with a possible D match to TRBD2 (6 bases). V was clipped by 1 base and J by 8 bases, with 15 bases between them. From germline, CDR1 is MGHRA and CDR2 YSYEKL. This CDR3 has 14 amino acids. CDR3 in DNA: TGCGCCAGCAGCCAAGTGGGGGGATCGGACAAGCAGTACTTC. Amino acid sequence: CASSQVGGSDKQYF.

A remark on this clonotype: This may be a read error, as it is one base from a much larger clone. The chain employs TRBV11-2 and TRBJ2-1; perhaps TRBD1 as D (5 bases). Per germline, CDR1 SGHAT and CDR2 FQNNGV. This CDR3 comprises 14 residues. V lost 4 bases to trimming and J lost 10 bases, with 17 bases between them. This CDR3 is CASSSPKKGQEQFF. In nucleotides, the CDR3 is TGTGCCAGCAGCTCACCAAAGAAGGGGCAGGAGCAGTTCTTC.